These 16 T cell receptor beta chains came from one sample sequenced in a study of CD8 T cells in ankylosing spondylitis. TCRdb used MiXCR to reprocess the 5' RACE reads, holding one entry per CDR3 protein. Of approximately 140,000 distinct CDR3 sequences in the sample, roughly 44% are singletons; the top ten hold roughly 15%. Sequencing was performed on synovial fluid, either unsorted or a sorted T cell fraction (not recorded which). The receptors here all came from a male donor with ankylosing spondylitis.

This clonotype was seen ten or more times. V gene TRBV20-1 combines with J gene TRBJ2-5; 13 bases are shared with TRBD2. CDR3 size: 17 residues. Per the germline V gene, CDR1 is DFQATT and CDR2 is SNEGSKA (reference sequence). The junction had 11 bases not matched to a gene; V was cut back by 2 bases and J by 5 bases. As DNA, the CDR3 is TGCAGTGCTAGACTAGAACTAGCGGGAGGGCCGTACGAGACCCAGTACTTC. Amino acid sequence: CSARLELAGGPYETQYF.

The genes are TRBV20-1 and TRBJ1-5; the D gene is possibly TRBD1 (6 bases). Germline values: CDR1 DFQATT, CDR2 SNEGSKA (reference sequence). V dropped 1 base and J dropped 9 bases, with 10 bases sitting between them. The CDR3 consists of 12 residues. The CDR3 region has the DNA TGCAGTGCTAGAGGAGGGGGATCGCCCCAGCATTTT. Translated: CSARGGGSPQHF.

The chain joins TRBV4-2 to TRBJ2-7, with TRBD2 matching over 12 bases. CDR1 LGHNA and CDR2 YNFKEQ come from the germline V gene. Unmatched junction bases numbered 3, after V lost 3 bases and J lost 3 bases. CDR3 length: 15 residues. The CDR3 spells CASSHRLAGDYEQYF. CDR3 coding DNA: TGTGCCAGCAGCCACCGACTAGCGGGAGACTACGAGCAGTACTTC.

The chain joins TRBV27 to TRBJ2-5; D is undetermined. V lost 0 bases and J lost 1, with 6 bases in between. Germline V gene lookup returns CDR1 MNHEY and CDR2 SMNVEV (reference sequence). This CDR3 spans 14 amino acids. The CDR3 region has the DNA TGTGCCAGCAGTTTATCGAGCCTCCAAGAGACCCAGTACTTC. Translated, it gives CASSLSSLQETQYF.

V and J are TRBV7-9 and TRBJ2-1, with 11 bases aligning to TRBD2. With 8 bases clipped from V and 5 bases from J, the junction kept 8 bases outside the gene matches. CDR3 size: 15 residues. Germline assignment: CDR1 SEHNR and CDR2 FQNEAQ (reference sequence). The CDR3 nucleotides are TGTGCCAGCGGCCCGACTAGCGGGATCAACAATGAGCAGTTCTTC. Amino acid sequence: CASGPTSGINNEQFF.

This clonotype occurred once. V usage is TRBV30 and J usage is TRBJ1-1, with 7 positions matching TRBD1. This CDR3 spans 11 amino acids. Looked up from germline, CDR1 is GTSNPN and CDR2 is SVGIG (reference sequence). Trimming removed 1 base from V and 8 bases from J; junction bases left unmatched: 1. The CDR3 DNA reads TGTGCCTGGAGTGCAGGGGGAGAAGCTTTCTTT. Amino acids: CAWSAGGEAFF.

This chain links TRBV11-2 with TRBJ2-5; D ambiguous. V was trimmed by 5 bases and J by 1 base, leaving 20 bases between them. The V gene's germline CDR1 is SGHAT and CDR2 FQNNGV. This CDR3 spans 17 amino acids. CDR3 DNA: TGTGCCAGCAGCCCCCACCCTCTCCCGCACTCCCAAGAGACCCAGTACTTC. Its translation is CASSPHPLPHSQETQYF.

The rearrangement links TRBV20-1 to TRBJ2-2, with D unclear. Germline CDR1 is DFQATT and CDR2 is SNEGSKA (reference sequence). The CDR3 runs 14 residues. V shed 2 bases and J shed 0 bases, with 7 bases lying between them. CDR3 region: CSARLRTNTGELFF. Here the CDR3 DNA reads TGCAGTGCTAGATTGCGGACGAACACCGGGGAGCTGTTTTTT.

The chain uses TRBV21-1 and TRBJ2-1; no check of the table's D call, TRBD2, against the DNA was made. TRBV21-1 is described as a pseudogene. CDR3 length equals 17 residues. CDR3 in amino acids: CASSPASREMIYNEQFF. In nucleotides, the CDR3 is TGTGCCAGCAGCCCGGCCTCGCGGGAGATGATATACAATGAGCAGTTCTTC.

This chain uses TRBV6-5 with TRBJ2-1; D remains ambiguous. The CDR3 loop spans 17 amino acids. V was pared by 4 bases and J by 2 bases, with 18 bases between. The germline gives CDR1 MNHEY, CDR2 SVGAGI. CDR3 amino acids: CASSSRHSKAPYNEQFF. The CDR3 region has the DNA TGTGCCAGCAGTTCTAGGCACTCTAAAGCCCCCTACAATGAGCAGTTCTTC.

The chain is built from TRBV7-9 and TRBJ1-4; D unresolved. CDR1 SEHNR and CDR2 FQNEAQ come from the germline V gene (reference sequence). Trimming took off 5 bases at V and 2 bases at J, with 15 bases between the two ends. This CDR3 is 16 amino acids long. This CDR3 reads CASSTVQPPTNEKLFF. For the CDR3, the DNA is TGTGCCAGCAGCACCGTCCAACCCCCCACTAATGAAAAACTGTTTTTT.

This clonotype appeared a few times. The chain carries TRBV4-1 and TRBJ2-3; a possible D gene is TRBD2 (6 bases). Trimming removed 0 bases from V and 2 bases from J, with 15 bases in between. From germline, CDR1 is MGHRA and CDR2 YSYEKL. This CDR3 is 17 amino acids long. The CDR3 nucleotides are TGCGCCAGCAGCCAAGATCAAGGGACTTCTGTCACAGATACGCAGTATTTT. It yields the protein CASSQDQGTSVTDTQYF.

V is TRBV5-1 and J is TRBJ1-2; 11 nucleotides match TRBD1. Germline V gene sequence: CDR1 SGHRS, CDR2 YFSETQ. There are 15 residues in the CDR3. V lost 4 bases, J lost 2 bases, and 4 bases stayed unmatched. CDR3: CASSQRDRGNYGYTF. The CDR3 bases are TGCGCCAGCAGCCAGAGGGACAGGGGGAACTATGGCTACACCTTC.

This clonotype was seen just once. This chain links TRBV20-1 with TRBJ1-5; maybe TRBD1 (5 bases). V gave up 2 bases and J gave up 2 bases, with 7 bases separating them. CDR1 and CDR2 (germline): DFQATT, SNEGSKA (reference sequence). This CDR3 has 13 residues. In nucleotides, the CDR3 is TGCAGTGCTAGACAACAGGGCAATCAGCCCCAGCATTTT. As protein: CSARQQGNQPQHF.

In its sample, this clonotype was seen a few times. The chain employs TRBV15 and TRBJ2-1, with 9 bases matching TRBD2. The CDR3 totals 17 residues. The V gene's germline CDR1 is LNHNV and CDR2 YYDKDF (reference sequence). The junction had 5 bases not matched to a gene; V was cut back by 0 bases and J by 2 bases. The CDR3 sequence: CATSRDPSGRTYNEQFF. The CDR3 region has the DNA TGTGCCACCAGCAGAGATCCCAGCGGGAGGACCTACAATGAGCAGTTCTTC.

In this sample, this clonotype turned up a few times. The J gene is TRBJ2-5, the V gene TRBV7-2; D tentatively fits TRBD1 or TRBD2 (6 bases each). Deletions cut 5 bases from V and 5 bases from J, with 15 bases between. Germline V gene data show CDR1 as SGHTA and CDR2 as FQGNSA. This CDR3 region has 14 residues. CDR3 nucleotide sequence: TGTGCCAGCAGCCCTTACCAGGGGAGGGAGACCCAGTACTTC. Its translation: CASSPYQGRETQYF. Full variable domain (remainder filled in from reference TRBV7-2 and TRBJ2-5): GAGVSQSPSNKVTEKGKDVELRCDPISGHTALYWYRQSLGQGLEFLIYFQGNSAPDKSGLPSDRFSAERTGGSVSTLTIQRTQQEDSAVYLCASSPYQGRETQYFGPGTRLLVL.